These 10 T cell receptor beta chains share one sample of origin, sequenced in a study of cytomegalovirus exposure and HLA in healthy donors. The PCR had 60 Vbeta and 13 Jbeta primers. Measured with immunoSEQ multiplex PCR; TCRdb has only the in-frame clones, and not every one. This sample has 190,000 or so clones, with 80% found just once. The sample consisted of PBMCs. The receptor set was obtained from a boy younger than 18 in good health and CMV-seronegative.

The J gene is TRBJ1-6, the V gene TRBV5-6; the match to TRBD1 covers 8 bases. The CDR3 is 14 residues long. The trim removed 3 bases at V and 9 bases at J, leaving 5 bases unmatched. Germline V gene data show CDR1 as SGHDT and CDR2 as YYEEEE. This chain's CDR3 is CASSWQGARSPLHF. The DNA of the CDR3 is TGTGCCAGCAGCTGGCAGGGGGCTCGTTCACCCCTCCACTTT.

The CDR3 region is CASSTGGSGYTF. CDR3 DNA sequence: TGTGCCAGTAGTACAGGAGGATCTGGCTACACCTTC. V and J are TRBV19 and TRBJ1-2; D is undetermined. The germline V gene encodes CDR1 LNHDA and CDR2 SQIVND (reference sequence). Trimming left V 4 bases short and J 7 bases short, with 10 bases between. This CDR3 contains 12 residues.

The DNA of the CDR3 is TGCGCCAGCAGCCAATCCAGGACTGCCGGCCTTGGCTATGGCTACACCTTC. Encoded protein: CASSQSRTAGLGYGYTF. The rearrangement joins TRBV4-3 to TRBJ1-2; no firm D call. Germline CDR1 is LGHNA and CDR2 is YSLEER. V was cut by 2 bases and J by 4 bases, with 20 bases left in between. The CDR3 contains 17 residues.

The chain recombines TRBV4-2 with TRBJ1-3, with D unclear. CDR3 length: 16 amino acids. Per the germline V gene, CDR1 is LGHNA and CDR2 is YNFKEQ. The V end lost 1 base, the J end lost 0 bases, and 10 bases lay between the germline ends. CDR3 DNA sequence: TGTGCCAGCAGCCAAGTAGGAGGACGCTCTGGAAACACCATATATTTT. Its protein is CASSQVGGRSGNTIYF.

The rearrangement links TRBV7-3 to TRBJ2-6; D possibly corresponds to TRBD1 (5 bases). This CDR3 has 15 residues. V shed 2 bases and J shed 0 bases, with 5 bases lying between them. In germline, CDR1 is SGHTA, CDR2 FQGTGA. Here the CDR3 DNA reads TGTGCCAGCAGCTTAGGGGCCTCTGGGGCCAACGTCCTGACTTTC. Residues: CASSLGASGANVLTF.

This clone came up once. The CDR3 nucleotides are TGTGCCAGTAGTAGTGTCAGCTCCTACAATGAGCAGTTCTTC. Protein sequence: CASSSVSSYNEQFF. The V gene is TRBV19, the J gene TRBJ2-1; D gene ambiguous. CDR1 LNHDA and CDR2 SQIVND come from the germline V gene (reference sequence). The CDR3 is 14 amino acids. The ends were cut back, 4 bases at V and 0 bases at J, with 7 bases in the middle.

The rearrangement uses TRBV5-8 and TRBJ1-5; 10 bases line up with TRBD1. Germline values: CDR1 SGHTS, CDR2 YDEGEE. The CDR3 contains 16 residues. The J segment lost 3 bases and the V segment lost 3 bases, leaving 6 bases of the junction unmatched. The CDR3 sequence is CASSSLDRGLNQPQHF. In DNA, the CDR3 is TGTGCCAGCAGCTCGCTCGACAGGGGGCTCAATCAGCCCCAGCATTTT.

The chain employs TRBV7-3 and TRBJ2-3; 10 bases agree with TRBD2. Per the germline V gene, CDR1 is SGHTA and CDR2 is FQGTGA. V was clipped by 6 bases and J by 4 bases; unmatched bases: 10. This CDR3 is 16 amino acids long. DNA of the CDR3: TGTGCCAGCAGTCCCCTCTCGGGACTAGCGTCAGATACGCAGTATTTT. Encoded protein: CASSPLSGLASDTQYF.

The chain is built from TRBV7-2 and TRBJ2-3; the D gene is possibly TRBD1 (5 bases). The V end lost 5 bases, the J end lost 4 bases, and 13 bases lay between the germline ends. The germline V gene encodes CDR1 SGHTA and CDR2 FQGNSA. The CDR3 spans 14 residues. This chain's CDR3 is CASSPQTESDTQYF. For the CDR3, the DNA is TGTGCCAGCAGCCCGCAGACAGAGTCAGATACGCAGTATTTT.

This sequence joins TRBV4-1 and TRBJ1-6; the match to TRBD1 covers 7 bases. Germline assignment: CDR1 MGHRA and CDR2 YSYEKL. J lost 10 bases, V lost 1 base, and 7 bases had no gene match. The CDR3 is 15 amino acids. This chain's CDR3 is CASSQADRDGSPLHF. The CDR3 DNA reads TGCGCCAGCAGCCAAGCCGACAGGGATGGCTCACCCCTCCACTTT.